This TCR beta chain was observed in a study of CD8+CD57+ T cells in acquired aplastic anemia. Across the study: Sorted CD4+ and CD8+ cell DNA averaged roughly 3.2 ug.

Germline CDR1 reads SGHVS; CDR2 reads FNYEAQ. V lost 5 bases to trimming and J lost 4 bases, with 8 bases between them. The CDR3 is 13 residues long. This clonotype was seen a handful of times. Genomic DNA acted as the template from which TCR beta VDJ combination and CDR3 sequence profiling were carried out. Using its own MiXCR run on the reads, TCRdb lists one record per CDR3 protein. This repertoire shows approximately 180,000 distinct CDR3 sequences, 48% found once; its top ten account for about 1.8%. An expansion of CD8+CD57+ cells by flow cytometry had been shown in patients chosen for sequencing.

Material: sorted CD4+, CD8+, or CD8+CD57+ T cells (not recorded which) from PBMCs. This clonotype was sampled from a human donor with aplastic anemia. The rearrangement joins TRBV7-6 to TRBJ2-2; D not resolved. CDR3 in DNA: TGTGCCAGCAGCACCCTTAGCACCGGGGAGCTGTTTTTT. Encoded protein: CASSTLSTGELFF.